This T cell receptor (beta chain) comes out of a study of shared clonotypes between healthy human individuals. Trimming took 5 bases from V and 4 from J, leaving 12 bases between them. The germline CDR1 and CDR2 sequences are ENHRY and SYGVKD. CDR3 size: 14 residues. Only in-frame clones appear in the TCRdb table, and some are missing; sequencing was by immunoSEQ multiplex PCR. The sample contains about 1,500,000 clones, roughly 96% of which appear only once. The rearrangement links TRBV10-3 to TRBJ2-1, with TRBD2 as a possible D gene (6 bases). The sequenced material came from naive CD4+ T cells sorted from blood. Subset in this sample: CD45RA+ positively selected. The origin of this receptor is a man younger than 40 in good health. The CDR3 sequence is CAISLVGGYNEQFF. The CDR3 DNA is TGTGCCATCAGTTTAGTGGGAGGATACAATGAGCAGTTCTTC.